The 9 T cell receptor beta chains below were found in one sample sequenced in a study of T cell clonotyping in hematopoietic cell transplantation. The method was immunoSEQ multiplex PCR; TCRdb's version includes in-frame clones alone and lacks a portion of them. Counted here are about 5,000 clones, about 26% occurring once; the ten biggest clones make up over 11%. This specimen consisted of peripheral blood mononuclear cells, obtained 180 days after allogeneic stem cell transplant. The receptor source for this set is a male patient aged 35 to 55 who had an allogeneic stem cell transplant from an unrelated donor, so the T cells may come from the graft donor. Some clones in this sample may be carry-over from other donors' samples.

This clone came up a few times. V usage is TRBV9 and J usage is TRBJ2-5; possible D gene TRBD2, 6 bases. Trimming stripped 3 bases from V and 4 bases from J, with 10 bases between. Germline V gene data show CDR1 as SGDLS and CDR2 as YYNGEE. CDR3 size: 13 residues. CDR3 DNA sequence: TGTGCCAGCAGCGGCGGGACCCTAGAGACCCAGTACTTC. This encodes CASSGGTLETQYF.

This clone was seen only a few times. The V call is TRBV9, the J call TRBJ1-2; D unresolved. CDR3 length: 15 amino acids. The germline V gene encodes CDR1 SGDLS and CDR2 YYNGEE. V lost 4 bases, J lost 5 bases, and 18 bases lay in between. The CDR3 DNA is TGTGCCAGCAGCACCGGTTCGGGTCCCTCATATGGCTACACCTTC. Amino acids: CASSTGSGPSYGYTF.

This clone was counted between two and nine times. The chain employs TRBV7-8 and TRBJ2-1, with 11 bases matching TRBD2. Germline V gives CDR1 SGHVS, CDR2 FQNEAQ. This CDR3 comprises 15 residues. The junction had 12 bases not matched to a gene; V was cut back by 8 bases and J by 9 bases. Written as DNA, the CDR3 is TGTGCCAGCCTCATGGGGGCTAGCGGGAGGACTGAGCAGTTCTTC. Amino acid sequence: CASLMGASGRTEQFF.

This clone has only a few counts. This CDR3 is CASSSSGRNGYTF. The CDR3 coding sequence is TGTGCCAGCAGCTCCTCCGGCCGGAATGGCTACACCTTC. The rearrangement joins TRBV5-8 to TRBJ1-2; unclear D gene. V was cut by 3 bases and J by 6 bases, with 12 bases left in between. Germline CDR1 SGHTS, CDR2 YDEGEE. The CDR3 contains 13 residues.

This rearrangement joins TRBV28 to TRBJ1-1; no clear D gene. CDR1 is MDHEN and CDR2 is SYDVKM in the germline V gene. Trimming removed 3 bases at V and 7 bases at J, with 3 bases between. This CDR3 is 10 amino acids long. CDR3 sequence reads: CASSLDEAFF. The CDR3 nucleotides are TGTGCCAGCAGTTTGGATGAAGCTTTCTTT.

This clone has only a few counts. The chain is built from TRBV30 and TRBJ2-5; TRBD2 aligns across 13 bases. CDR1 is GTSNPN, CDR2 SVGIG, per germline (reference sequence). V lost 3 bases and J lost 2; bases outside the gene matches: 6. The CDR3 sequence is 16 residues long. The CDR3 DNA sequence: TGTGCCTGGAGACCGGGACTAGCGGGAAGACAAGAGACCCAGTACTTC. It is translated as CAWRPGLAGRQETQYF.

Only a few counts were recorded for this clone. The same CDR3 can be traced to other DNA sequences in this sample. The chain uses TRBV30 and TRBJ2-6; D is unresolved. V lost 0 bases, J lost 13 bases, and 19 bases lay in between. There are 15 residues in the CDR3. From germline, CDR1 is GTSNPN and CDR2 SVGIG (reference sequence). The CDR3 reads CAWSVLSGGASVLTF. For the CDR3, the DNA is TGTGCCTGGAGTGTACTATCGGGCGGTGCCTCTGTCCTGACTTTC.

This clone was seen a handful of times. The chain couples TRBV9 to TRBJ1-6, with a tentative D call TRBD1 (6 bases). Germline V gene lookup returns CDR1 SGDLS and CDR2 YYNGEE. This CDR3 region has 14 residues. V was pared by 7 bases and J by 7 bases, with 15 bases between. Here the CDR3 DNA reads TGTGCCAGCTCTAAGGGGGAGGGCAATTCACCCCTCCACTTT. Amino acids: CASSKGEGNSPLHF.

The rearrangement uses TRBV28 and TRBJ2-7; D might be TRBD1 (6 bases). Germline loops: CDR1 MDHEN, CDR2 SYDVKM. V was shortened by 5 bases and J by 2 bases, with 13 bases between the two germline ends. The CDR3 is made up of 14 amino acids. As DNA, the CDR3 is TGTGCCAGCAGTGGTGGGGGCAGGGCCTACGAGCAGTACTTC. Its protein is CASSGGGRAYEQYF.